This T cell receptor beta chain was recorded in a study of Ad26.COV2.S vaccination and SARS-CoV-2 variants. In the study overall: Ad26.COV2.S was injected intramuscularly once or twice, 56 days apart.

Findings and caveats of the study: Responses of spike-specific T cells (both CD8+ and CD4+) reportedly showed substantial breadth after vaccination. Placebo recipients and vaccine recipients were similar in non-spike TCR breadth. Greater spike-specific TCR breadth was seen in vaccine recipients than in placebo recipients.

Stated treatment: around 19 received Ad26.COV2.S at low or high dose, single or two shots; 5 received placebo; per-sample allocation not given. Repertoires come from day 63 after the first vaccine or placebo injection. This CDR3 region has 14 residues. Germline V gene sequence: CDR1 MNHEY, CDR2 SMNVEV (reference sequence). The ends lost 7 bases at V and 3 bases at J; junction bases unmatched: 4. Profiled with immunoSEQ multiplex PCR; TCRdb holds only in-frame clones, not every one. The table shows 300,000 to 350,000 clones, with around four fifths occurring only once. Note on this clone: Its matching antigen is unknown.

This chain uses TRBV27 with TRBJ2-5; 11 positions match TRBD2. This sequence originates from a person aged 18-60 years who received the Ad26.COV2.S COVID-19 vaccine or a placebo. Material: peripheral blood, obtained in a trial of Ad26.COV2.S vaccine versus placebo. The CDR3 spells CASILSGGEETQYF. For the CDR3, the DNA is TGTGCCAGCATTCTTAGCGGGGGGGAAGAGACCCAGTACTTC.